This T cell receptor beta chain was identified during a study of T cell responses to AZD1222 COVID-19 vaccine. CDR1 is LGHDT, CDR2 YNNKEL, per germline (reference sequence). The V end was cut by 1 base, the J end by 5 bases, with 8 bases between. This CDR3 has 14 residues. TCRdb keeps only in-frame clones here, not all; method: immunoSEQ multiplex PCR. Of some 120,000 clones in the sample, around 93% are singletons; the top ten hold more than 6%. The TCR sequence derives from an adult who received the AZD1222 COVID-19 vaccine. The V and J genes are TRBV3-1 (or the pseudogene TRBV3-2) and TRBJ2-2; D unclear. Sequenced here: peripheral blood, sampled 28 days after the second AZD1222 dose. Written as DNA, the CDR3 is TGTGCCAGCAGCCAAGTCGGGCGAACCGGGGAGCTGTTTTTT. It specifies CASSQVGRTGELFF.